The sequence of this T cell receptor (beta chain) was determined in a study of Graves' ophthalmopathy and Graves' hyperthyroidism. Amplifying from RNA transcripts, the study obtained TCR beta CDR3 regions. First-round RT-PCR used HTBI primers; second-round multiplex PCR followed. MiXCR, applied by TCRdb to the multiplex PCR reads, yields one record per CDR3 protein. The table shows 350,000 to 450,000 distinct CDR3 sequences, with about 21% occurring only once. There are a few counts of this clonotype. Sequenced input: peripheral blood. This receptor was identified in a woman aged 18-29 years with stable Graves' hyperthyroidism.

This CDR3 is CASNPGENTEAFF. CDR3 in DNA: TGTGCCAGCAACCCTGGGGAAAACACTGAAGCTTTCTTT. This chain connects TRBV28 to TRBJ1-1; no reliable D call. CDR3 length: 13 amino acids. The germline V gene has CDR1 MDHEN and CDR2 SYDVKM. With 7 bases removed from V and 2 bases from J, the gap between germline ends came to 11 bases.